Below, one T cell receptor (beta chain) is given with its context. This entry is derived from a study of T cell clones after liver transplantation. Study in general: HCV positivity affected three of eight recipients; the rest lacked autoimmune or viral indications. Draws occurred before transplant, before withdrawal, and after complete or failed withdrawal.

Method: immunoSEQ multiplex PCR; TCRdb's copy keeps in-frame clones and lacks some. The repertoire holds roughly 97,000 clones, roughly four fifths seen once, with approximately 0.93% in the top ten. This clonotype originated in a human donor who received a liver transplant. The source was CD4+ T cells from blood, collected before liver transplant.

CDR3 coding DNA: TGCGCCAGCAGCTTGGGAGCCCAGGGGGCTTGGCAAGAGACCCAGTACTTC. Translating it yields CASSLGAQGAWQETQYF. The chain uses TRBV5-1 and TRBJ2-5; 8 nucleotides align to TRBD1. This CDR3 has 17 residues. Germline V lookup: CDR1 SGHRS, CDR2 YFSETQ. V shed 0 bases and J 2 bases; nucleotides not matched to a gene: 9.